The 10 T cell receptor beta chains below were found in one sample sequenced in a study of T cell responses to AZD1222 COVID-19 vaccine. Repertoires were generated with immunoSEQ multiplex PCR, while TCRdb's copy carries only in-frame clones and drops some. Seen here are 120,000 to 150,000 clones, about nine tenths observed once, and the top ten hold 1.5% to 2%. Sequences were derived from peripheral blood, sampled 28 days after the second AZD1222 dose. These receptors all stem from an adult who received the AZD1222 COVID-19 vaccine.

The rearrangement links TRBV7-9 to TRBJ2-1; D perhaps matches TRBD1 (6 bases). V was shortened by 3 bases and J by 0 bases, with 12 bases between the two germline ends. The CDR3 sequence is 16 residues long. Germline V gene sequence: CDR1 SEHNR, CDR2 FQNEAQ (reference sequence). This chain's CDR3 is CASSFWGQGSYNEQFF. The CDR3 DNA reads TGTGCCAGCAGCTTTTGGGGACAAGGCTCCTACAATGAGCAGTTCTTC.

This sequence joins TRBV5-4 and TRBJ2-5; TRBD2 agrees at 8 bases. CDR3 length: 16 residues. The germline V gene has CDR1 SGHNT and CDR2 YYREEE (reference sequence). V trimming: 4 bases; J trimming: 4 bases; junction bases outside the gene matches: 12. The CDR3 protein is CASSPKTGGRGETQYF. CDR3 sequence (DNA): TGTGCCAGCAGCCCGAAAACGGGAGGGAGGGGAGAGACCCAGTACTTC.

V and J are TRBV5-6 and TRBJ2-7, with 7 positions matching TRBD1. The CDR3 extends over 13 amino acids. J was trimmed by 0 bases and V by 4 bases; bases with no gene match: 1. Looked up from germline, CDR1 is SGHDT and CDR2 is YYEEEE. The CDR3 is CASSGDSSYEQYF. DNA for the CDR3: TGTGCCAGCAGCGGGGACAGCTCCTACGAGCAGTACTTC.

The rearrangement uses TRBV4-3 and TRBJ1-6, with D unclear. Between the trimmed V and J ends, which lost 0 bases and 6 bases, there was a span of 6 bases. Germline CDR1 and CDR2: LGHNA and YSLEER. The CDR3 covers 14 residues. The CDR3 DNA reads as TGCGCCAGCAGCCAAGATTGGGTTAATTCACCCCTCCACTTT. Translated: CASSQDWVNSPLHF.

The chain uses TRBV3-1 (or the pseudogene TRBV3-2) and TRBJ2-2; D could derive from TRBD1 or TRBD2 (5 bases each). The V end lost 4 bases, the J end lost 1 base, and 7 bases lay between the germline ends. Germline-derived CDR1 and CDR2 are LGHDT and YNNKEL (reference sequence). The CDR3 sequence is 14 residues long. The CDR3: CASSRGGNTGELFF. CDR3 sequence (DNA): TGTGCCAGCAGCCGTGGGGGGAACACCGGGGAGCTGTTTTTT.

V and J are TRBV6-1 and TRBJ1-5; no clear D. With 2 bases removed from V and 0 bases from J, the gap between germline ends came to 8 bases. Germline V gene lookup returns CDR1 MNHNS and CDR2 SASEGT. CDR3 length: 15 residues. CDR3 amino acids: CASSEQQLSNQPQHF. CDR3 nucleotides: TGTGCCAGCAGTGAACAGCAGCTTAGCAATCAGCCCCAGCATTTT.

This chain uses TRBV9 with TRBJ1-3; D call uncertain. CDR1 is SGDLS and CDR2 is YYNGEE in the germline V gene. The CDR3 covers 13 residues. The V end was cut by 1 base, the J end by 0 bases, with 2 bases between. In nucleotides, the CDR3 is TGTGCCAGCAGCGTAAACTCTGGAAACACCATATATTTT. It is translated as CASSVNSGNTIYF.

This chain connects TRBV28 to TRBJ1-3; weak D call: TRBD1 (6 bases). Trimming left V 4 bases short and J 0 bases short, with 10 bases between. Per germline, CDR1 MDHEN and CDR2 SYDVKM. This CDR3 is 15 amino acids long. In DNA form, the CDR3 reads TGTGCCAGCAGTTCGACAGGTTTCTCTGGAAACACCATATATTTT. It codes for CASSSTGFSGNTIYF.

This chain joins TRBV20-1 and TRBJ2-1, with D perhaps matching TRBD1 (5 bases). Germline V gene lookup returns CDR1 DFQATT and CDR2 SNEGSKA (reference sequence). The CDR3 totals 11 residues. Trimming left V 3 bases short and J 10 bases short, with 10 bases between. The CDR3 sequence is CSARTVGEQFF. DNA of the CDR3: TGCAGTGCTAGGACAGTTGGGGAGCAGTTCTTC.

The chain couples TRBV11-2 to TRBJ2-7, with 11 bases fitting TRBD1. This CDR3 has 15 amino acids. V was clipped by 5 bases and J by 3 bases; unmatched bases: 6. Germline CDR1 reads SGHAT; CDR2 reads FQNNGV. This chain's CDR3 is CASSATGTGGYEQYF. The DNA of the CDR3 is TGTGCCAGCAGCGCCACCGGGACAGGGGGCTACGAGCAGTACTTC. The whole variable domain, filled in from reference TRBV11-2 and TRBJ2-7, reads EAGVAQSPRYKIIEKRQSVAFWCNPISGHATLYWYQQILGQGPKLLIQFQNNGVVDDSQLPKDRFSAERLKGVDSTLKIQPAKLEDSAVYLCASSATGTGGYEQYFGPGTRLTVT.